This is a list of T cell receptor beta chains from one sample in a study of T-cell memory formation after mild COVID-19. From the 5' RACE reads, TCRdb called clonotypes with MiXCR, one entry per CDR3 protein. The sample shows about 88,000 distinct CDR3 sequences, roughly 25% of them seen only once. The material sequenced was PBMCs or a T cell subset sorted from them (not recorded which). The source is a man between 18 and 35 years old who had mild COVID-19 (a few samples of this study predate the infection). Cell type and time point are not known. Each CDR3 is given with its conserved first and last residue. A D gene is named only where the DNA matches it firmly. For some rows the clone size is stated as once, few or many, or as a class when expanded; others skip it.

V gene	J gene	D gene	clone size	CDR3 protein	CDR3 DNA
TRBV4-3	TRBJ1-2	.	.	CASSHTGTTGGYTF	TGCGCCAGCAGCCACACCGGGACAACCGGGGGCTACACCTTC
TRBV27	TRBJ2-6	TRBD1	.	CASSDRDRGSGANVLTF	TGTGCCAGCAGTGACCGGGACAGGGGGTCTGGGGCCAACGTCCTGACTTTC
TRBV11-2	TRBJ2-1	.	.	CASNPTPTTGYNEQFF	TGTGCCAGCAACCCAACTCCCACCACAGGGTACAATGAGCAGTTCTTC
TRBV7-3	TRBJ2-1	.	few	CASSLGAEQFF	TGTGCCAGCAGCTTGGGCGCGGAGCAGTTCTTC
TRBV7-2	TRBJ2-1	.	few	CASSLALGGEQFF	TGTGCCAGCAGCTTAGCGCTAGGTGGTGAGCAGTTCTTC
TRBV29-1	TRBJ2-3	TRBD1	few	CSVEANLVSGTGTDTQYF	TGCAGCGTTGAAGCAAATCTAGTATCCGGGACAGGCACAGATACGCAGTATTTT
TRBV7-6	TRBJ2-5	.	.	CASSLEAEGETQYF	TGTGCCAGCAGCTTAGAGGCGGAGGGAGAGACCCAGTACTTC
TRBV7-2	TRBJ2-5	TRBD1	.	CASSLPRGGAWETQYF	TGTGCCAGCAGCTTGCCCCGAGGGGGCGCCTGGGAGACCCAGTACTTC
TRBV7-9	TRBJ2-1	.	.	CASSLVEQFF	TGTGCCAGCAGCTTAGTTGAGCAGTTCTTC
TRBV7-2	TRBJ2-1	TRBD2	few	CASSLTLAGEKNNEQFF	TGTGCCAGCAGCTTAACGCTAGCGGGGGAGAAGAACAATGAGCAGTTCTTC
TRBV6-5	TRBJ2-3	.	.	CASSYRRGYTDTQYF	TGTGCCAGCAGTTACAGACGGGGGTACACAGATACGCAGTATTTT
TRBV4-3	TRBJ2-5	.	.	CASSHVLGEETQYF	TGCGCCAGCAGCCATGTTCTAGGAGAAGAGACCCAGTACTTC
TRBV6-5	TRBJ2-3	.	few	CASSYSLGIRTDTQYF	TGTGCCAGCAGTTACTCTTTGGGGATACGCACAGATACGCAGTATTTT
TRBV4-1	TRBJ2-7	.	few	CASSQGRGTSYEQYF	TGCGCCAGCAGCCAAGGCCGGGGGACCTCCTACGAGCAGTACTTC
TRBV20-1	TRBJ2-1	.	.	CSARAGTPEQFF	TGCAGTGCTAGAGCCGGGACACCTGAGCAGTTCTTC
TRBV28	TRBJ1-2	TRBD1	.	CASSITGTGPDGYTF	TGTGCCAGCAGTATCACCGGGACAGGGCCTGATGGCTACACCTTC
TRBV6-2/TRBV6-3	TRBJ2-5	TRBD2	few	CASTAGGAVQETQYF	TGTGCCAGCACAGCCGGGGGGGCAGTCCAAGAGACCCAGTACTTC
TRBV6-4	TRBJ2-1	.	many	CASSDSSGAVSEQFF	TGTGCCAGCAGTGACTCATCAGGGGCGGTGAGTGAGCAGTTCTTC
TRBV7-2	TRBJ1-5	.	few	CASSLMGLRQPQHF	TGTGCCAGCAGCTTAATGGGACTTCGTCAGCCCCAGCATTTT
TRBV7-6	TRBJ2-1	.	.	CASSLSGFLNEQFF	TGTGCCAGCAGCTTATCCGGTTTCCTGAATGAGCAGTTCTTC
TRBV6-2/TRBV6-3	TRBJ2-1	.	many	CASSPSMSSYNEQFF	TGTGCCAGCAGTCCAAGTATGAGCTCCTACAATGAGCAGTTCTTC
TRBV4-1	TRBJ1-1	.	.	CASSQDLEAFF	TGCGCCAGCAGCCAAGACCTTGAAGCTTTCTTT
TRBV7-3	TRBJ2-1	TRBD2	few	CASSLTAGGYNEQFF	TGTGCCAGCAGCTTAACAGCGGGGGGATACAATGAGCAGTTCTTC
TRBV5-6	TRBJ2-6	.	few	CASSAGANVLTF	TGTGCCAGCAGTGCCGGGGCCAACGTCCTGACTTTC
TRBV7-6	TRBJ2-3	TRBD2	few	CASSPPGGGTDTQYF	TGTGCCAGCAGCCCCCCGGGGGGGGGCACAGATACGCAGTATTTT
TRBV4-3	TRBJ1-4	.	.	CASSQGGLRINEKLFF	TGCGCCAGCAGCCAAGGGGGTTTACGGATAAATGAAAAACTGTTTTTT
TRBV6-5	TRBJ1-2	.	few	CASSRGIRYGYTF	TGTGCCAGCAGTCGGGGCATCCGCTATGGCTACACCTTC
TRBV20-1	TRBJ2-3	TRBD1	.	CSAVGDSPDTQYF	TGCAGTGCCGTGGGGGACAGTCCAGATACGCAGTATTTT
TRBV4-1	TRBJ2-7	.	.	CASSQDAQGYEQYF	TGCGCCAGCAGCCAAGATGCCCAGGGCTACGAGCAGTACTTC
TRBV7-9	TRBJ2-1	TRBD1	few	CASSSGTGMRNEQFF	TGTGCCAGCAGCTCCGGGACAGGGATGAGGAATGAGCAGTTCTTC
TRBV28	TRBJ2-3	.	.	CASSAGDYREEGPDTQYF	TGTGCCAGCAGTGCAGGGGATTACAGGGAAGAAGGGCCAGATACGCAGTATTTT
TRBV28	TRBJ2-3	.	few	CASSRVMATDTQYF	TGTGCCAGCTCCCGTGTTATGGCGACAGATACGCAGTATTTT
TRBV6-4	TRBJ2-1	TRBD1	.	CASRAGQGANNEQFF	TGTGCCAGCAGGGCGGGACAGGGGGCAAACAATGAGCAGTTCTTC
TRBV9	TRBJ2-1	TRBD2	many	CASSAGLELYNEQFF	TGTGCCAGCAGCGCCGGACTAGAGCTGTACAATGAGCAGTTCTTC
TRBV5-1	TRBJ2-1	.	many	CASSLVSGDYNEQFF	TGCGCCAGCAGCTTGGTCTCAGGGGACTACAATGAGCAGTTCTTC
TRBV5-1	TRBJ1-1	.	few	CASSLESRNTEAFF	TGCGCCAGCAGCTTGGAGTCCAGAAACACTGAAGCTTTCTTT
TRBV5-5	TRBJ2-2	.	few	CASSTLWTPVSGELFF	TGTGCCAGCAGTACCCTATGGACTCCCGTCTCCGGGGAGCTGTTTTTT
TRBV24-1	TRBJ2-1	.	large	CATSDRLYNEQFF	TGTGCCACCAGTGATCGTCTCTACAATGAGCAGTTCTTC
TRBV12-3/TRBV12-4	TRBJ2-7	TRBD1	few	CASSSTGTGGRGEQYF	TGTGCCAGCAGTTCTACCGGGACAGGGGGTCGCGGCGAGCAGTACTTC
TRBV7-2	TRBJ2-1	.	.	CASSLAGWVNEQFF	TGTGCCAGCAGCTTAGCTGGGTGGGTTAATGAGCAGTTCTTC
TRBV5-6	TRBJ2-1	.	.	CASSAPGPTLGYGYNEQFF	TGTGCCAGCAGCGCTCCGGGACCGACATTGGGGTATGGGTACAATGAGCAGTTCTTC
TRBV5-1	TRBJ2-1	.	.	CASSITPNEQFF	TGCGCCAGCAGCATAACCCCCAATGAGCAGTTCTTC
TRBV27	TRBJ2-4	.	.	CASSSWTGNIQYF	TGTGCCAGCAGTTCCTGGACTGGGAACATTCAGTACTTC
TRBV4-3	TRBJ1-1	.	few	CASSQDEGTEAFF	TGCGCCAGCAGCCAAGATGAGGGGACCGAAGCTTTCTTT
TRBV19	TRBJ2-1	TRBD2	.	CASSIGLAGLNEQFF	TGTGCCAGTAGTATAGGACTAGCGGGACTCAATGAGCAGTTCTTC
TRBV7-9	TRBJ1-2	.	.	CASSPPGVYGYTF	TGTGCCAGCAGCCCGCCGGGGGTCTATGGCTACACCTTC
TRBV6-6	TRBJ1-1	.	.	CASSYLGSLNTEAFF	TGTGCCAGCAGTTACTTGGGCAGTTTGAACACTGAAGCTTTCTTT
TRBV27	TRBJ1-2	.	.	CASSLSLGHGYTF	TGTGCCAGCAGTCTCAGCCTGGGCCATGGCTACACCTTC